Sequencing of this T cell receptor (beta chain) was carried out in a study of identifying expanded T cells in peripheral blood (dated by TCRdb to about 2019). Some background on the complete study: Technical replicates were generated by sequencing separate aliquots of the same genomic DNA pool, and four replicates were compared pairwise.

Comments on this clone: Which antigen it targets is not known. No much larger clonotype is one base removed from it; base qualities were not supplied.

Overall study results and their limits: For all healthy donors, the variance in clone template counts between roughly 2-week samples rose significantly as total template count increased. Across all healthy-donor time intervals, the beta-binomial model significantly lowered both the number of clones called differentially abundant and the false-positive rate. The authors expected that over much longer intervals, such as months to years, biological variance in healthy repertoires might increase even further. The binomial model flagged around 1.3 differentially abundant clones between technical replicates, compared with roughly 15 over around 2 weeks and approximately 19 over approximately four weeks.

TCRbeta CDR3 regions were profiled with the immunoSEQ Assay using bias-controlled multiplex PCR amplification of genomic DNA. In the authors' own workflow: To quantify the absolute abundance of each unique TCRbeta CDR3 region, the sequences were collapsed and filtered. Two models were used to test differential abundance: a binomial model (Fisher-equivalent) and a beta-binomial model that adds time-dependent variance fitted from healthy donors. Clones with fewer than 5 combined templates were excluded, and clones with Benjamini-Hochberg FDR below 0.01 were called differentially abundant. In the beta-binomial model, variance was expressed as a function of the total template count across the two samples, in the form v = (b*log(k)+a)^2. What TCRdb holds here is the immuneACCESS table cut down to in-frame rearrangements. Part of the clones is not present; checked against another copy, under half of the missing clones reflect an unresolved V gene, and the others are unexplained. From that table come the V and J calls and clone size; the DNA was used to work out D and trimming. Recorded for this sample are some 120,000 clones; around four fifths of them occurred a single time. The top ten constitute 2.5% to 3.5% of the sample.

No immune events, such as infections, were documented for the healthy donors during the collection period. Healthy-donor blood repertoires served as a training cohort to calibrate time-dependent variance in a beta-binomial model of T-cell clone differential abundance. The training cohort was composed of around ten healthy donors, 3 female and 7 male. Donor ages ranged from 29 to 64 years, with an average of around 43 years. Whole blood was collected from each healthy donor at three time points spaced two weeks apart and obtained from a commercial supplier. Genomic DNA was extracted from unsorted whole blood for immunosequencing. After removal of 7 bases from V and 11 bases from J, the junction retains 14 bases not matched to a gene. CDR1 and CDR2 were assigned from the germline V gene as MNHNS and SASEGT. There are 15 amino acids in the CDR3, from cysteine to phenylalanine inclusive. Only CDR3 DNA remains: 45 bases, in frame from the first base.

The sequence came from a person aged 18 to 70 in good health. Source material: blood. The rearranged chain carries TRBV6-1 and TRBJ1-5; TRBD1 agrees with 10 junctional bases. CDR3 reads: CASMADRGGRGSQHF. The DNA reads as follows: TGTGCCAGCATGGCGGACAGGGGGGGAAGGGGGTCCCAGCATTTT.